A selection of T cell receptor beta chains follows, all from one sample in a study of blood T cells in healthy people across ages. From the 5' RACE reads, TCRdb called clonotypes with MiXCR, one entry per CDR3 protein. The data hold fewer than 900,000 distinct CDR3 sequences, with roughly 50% observed a single time. Input material: blood. Source of these receptors: a woman aged 55-70 years in good health. Both conserved end residues are part of each CDR3.

v_call	j_call	cdr3_aa
TRBV4-3	TRBJ2-1	CASSQGILNERFF
TRBV7-2	TRBJ2-7	CASSSQKLSYEQYF
TRBV25-1	TRBJ2-7	CASSGTFYEQYF
TRBV7-9	TRBJ2-1	CASSPGGNNEQFF
TRBV2	-	CASTRTGETQYF
TRBV12-3/TRBV12-4	TRBJ2-1	CASSPRLAGEFF
TRBV19	TRBJ1-1	CASKVGQGANTEAFF
TRBV9	TRBJ2-1	CASSVGTSGREAYDNEQFF
TRBV5-1	TRBJ1-2	CASSLTYLRDRKYGYTF
TRBV12-3/TRBV12-4	TRBJ2-7	CASSFTRTSGILYEQYF
TRBV30	TRBJ1-1	CAWSVPSPRGRAFF
TRBV6-2/TRBV6-3	TRBJ2-7	CASSGFLRNEQYF
TRBV20-1	TRBJ2-1	CSAATQGVSYNEQFF
TRBV29-1	TRBJ1-2	CSVEQGFYGYTF
TRBV21-1	TRBJ2-5	CASSKERREGPDNEQYF
TRBV28	TRBJ2-3	CASSSGLAGPQDTQYF
TRBV7-9	TRBJ1-2	CASSLQGIRGYTF
TRBV20-1	TRBJ1-3	CSARDGRGAGNTIYF
TRBV4-3	TRBJ2-1	CASSQDLPYNEQFF
TRBV20-1	TRBJ2-5	CSARDSRQGETQYF
TRBV20-1	TRBJ2-4	CSAGDRLKNIQYF
TRBV7-2	TRBJ2-6	CASSGNGANVLTF
TRBV5-1	TRBJ1-1	CASSHSATGKAEAFF
TRBV29-1	TRBJ1-2	CSVQFRGVGLGYGYTF
TRBV5-1	TRBJ2-1	CASTYRTSGYNEQFF
TRBV6-4	TRBJ2-1	CASSPTSTPANEQFF
TRBV2	TRBJ2-7	CASSGDRVSYEQYF
TRBV4-3	TRBJ2-7	CASSQDRISYEQYF
TRBV7-2	TRBJ1-4	CASSLSVGDEKLFF
TRBV4-3	TRBJ2-3	CASSQVGGGTDTQYF
TRBV9	-	CASSVQAGEGYNEQYF
TRBV6-1	TRBJ1-2	CASSLQGKGNYGYTF
TRBV2	TRBJ2-6	CASKGESGANVLTF
TRBV28	TRBJ1-5	CASSLSVAYSNQPQHF
TRBV6-1	TRBJ2-7	CASSEGFSYEQYF
TRBV20-1	TRBJ2-1	CSVFWAGGPSNEQFF
TRBV9	TRBJ2-3	CASSARGTSGTTDTQYF
TRBV20-1	TRBJ2-1	CSADPPQSYNEQFF
TRBV18	TRBJ2-1	CASSPGAQDEQFF
TRBV24-1	TRBJ2-1	CATNDLTSKFF
TRBV2	TRBJ1-5	CASSTNIQGGSNQPQHF
TRBV5-1	TRBJ2-7	CASSLRLAEGEQYF
TRBV18	TRBJ2-1	CASSPGGAGTHNEQFF